Listed here are 24 T cell receptor beta chains from one sample, sequenced in a study of T-cell reconstitution after alpha-beta-depleted transplantation in children. Unique molecular identifiers were incorporated into the prepared TCRbeta library. TCRdb redid the calling of the PCR reads with MiXCR, one entry per CDR3 protein. The table shows about 230,000 distinct CDR3 sequences, with more than 7.5% occurring only once. The source was PBMCs from the stem cell graft donor, collected from the stem cell graft. These receptors all come from a human donor who donated a stem cell graft to a child with SCID.

This clonotype was observed many times. V usage is TRBV15 and J usage is TRBJ1-6; D is perhaps TRBD1 (5 bases). This CDR3 has 15 residues. Germline V gives CDR1 LNHNV, CDR2 YYDKDF (reference sequence). V was shortened by 3 bases and J by 6 bases, with 12 bases between the two germline ends. The CDR3 reads CATSRLGPLNSPLHF. CDR3 nucleotide sequence: TGTGCCACCAGCAGGTTGGGACCGCTTAATTCACCCCTCCACTTT.

A word on this clonotype: This may stem from a read error, because a much larger clone lies one nucleotide away. Lacking the conserved final phenylalanine or tryptophan, this CDR3 likely reflects a read error. The chain employs TRBV4-1 and TRBJ1-1; 8 bases are a match to TRBD1. Germline values: CDR1 MGHRA, CDR2 YSYEKL. The CDR3 is made up of 17 amino acids. V gave up 0 bases and J gave up 0 bases; unmatched junction bases: 6. CDR3 sequence: CASSQDIGQGLNTEAFY. DNA of the CDR3: TGCGCCAGCAGCCAAGATATAGGACAGGGACTGAACACTGAAGCTTTCTAT.

The sample holds many counts of this clonotype. V usage is TRBV5-1 and J usage is TRBJ2-7; no clear D gene. CDR3 length: 13 residues. Trimming stripped 4 bases from V and 2 bases from J, with 10 bases between. Looked up from germline, CDR1 is SGHRS and CDR2 is YFSETQ. The CDR3 region is CASSPMSPYEQYF. The CDR3 DNA is TGCGCCAGCAGCCCGATGTCCCCCTACGAGCAGTACTTC.

The chain is built from TRBV6-1 and TRBJ1-5; perhaps TRBD1 as D (5 bases). The CDR3 runs to 15 residues. Per the germline V gene, CDR1 is MNHNS and CDR2 is SASEGT. V was trimmed by 3 bases and J by 2 bases, leaving 11 bases between them. DNA for the CDR3: TGTGCCAGCAGTGAGGGGGGGTTCGGCAATCAGCCCCAGCATTTT. It specifies CASSEGGFGNQPQHF.

This clonotype was seen at least ten times. The V call is TRBV12-3 or TRBV12-4, the J call TRBJ1-1; D is ambiguous. The CDR3 covers 13 residues. V was cut by 1 base and J by 1 base, with 4 bases left in between. CDR3 residues: CASSLVANTEAFF. The CDR3 nucleotides are TGTGCCAGCAGTTTAGTGGCGAACACTGAAGCTTTCTTT.

The V gene is TRBV7-3, the J gene TRBJ2-1, with D possibly being TRBD2 (5 bases). V lost 0 bases, J lost 1 base, and 10 bases lay in between. This CDR3 spans 16 amino acids. Germline V lookup: CDR1 SGHTA, CDR2 FQGTGA. The CDR3 loop reads CASSLTWGVSYNEQFF. CDR3 bases: TGTGCCAGCAGCTTAACTTGGGGAGTGTCCTACAATGAGCAGTTCTTC.

This clonotype was observed at least ten times. The rearrangement uses TRBV20-1 and TRBJ2-7; tentative D call: TRBD2 (5 bases). CDR1 is DFQATT, CDR2 SNEGSKA, per germline (reference sequence). Trimming removed 4 bases from V and 3 bases from J, with 19 bases in between. This CDR3 contains 15 residues. In nucleotides, the CDR3 is TGCAGTGCTACTCCGAGGGCTATACTAGGCTACGAGCAGTACTTC. Protein product: CSATPRAILGYEQYF.

This clonotype was recorded at least ten times. The rearrangement uses TRBV5-5 and TRBJ2-3, with D perhaps matching TRBD1 (6 bases). CDR1 and CDR2 from the germline V gene are SGHKS and YYEKEE (reference sequence). This CDR3 has 14 residues. V was cut by 0 bases and J by 4 bases, with 9 bases left in between. The CDR3 DNA is TGTGCCAGCAGCTTGGACAGGGCTCCAGATACGCAGTATTTT. Its translation is CASSLDRAPDTQYF.

Many counts were recorded for this clonotype. The rearrangement links TRBV6-5 to TRBJ2-5, with D possibly being TRBD1 or TRBD2 (6 bases each). Germline assignment: CDR1 MNHEY and CDR2 SVGAGI. Trimming shortened V by 0 bases and J by 7 bases, and 21 bases separated the two germline ends. This CDR3 is built from 17 residues. CDR3 protein: CASSYSPSATRGLTQYF. The CDR3 DNA sequence: TGTGCCAGCAGTTACTCGCCTAGCGCGACAAGGGGGTTGACCCAGTACTTC.

The chain employs TRBV7-3 and TRBJ1-1, with 7 bases that match TRBD1. This CDR3 has 15 amino acids. Per the germline V gene, CDR1 is SGHTA and CDR2 is FQGTGA. V gave up 5 bases and J gave up 1 base; unmatched junction bases: 7. Written as DNA, the CDR3 is TGTGCCAGCAGCCCCGGGGACAGAGCGAACACTGAAGCTTTCTTT. It is translated as CASSPGDRANTEAFF.

This clonotype was counted only a few times. DNA of the CDR3: TGTGCCAGCAGCTTACAGACAGTAACAGATACGCAGTATTTT. This gives the protein CASSLQTVTDTQYF. V gene TRBV7-2 combines with J gene TRBJ2-3; TRBD1 is a possible D gene (5 bases). V was cut by 2 bases and J by 3 bases, with 9 bases left in between. The V gene's germline CDR1 is SGHTA and CDR2 FQGNSA. This CDR3 is built from 14 residues.

This clonotype was picked up many times. The genes are TRBV6-1 and TRBJ1-5; D ambiguous. This CDR3 contains 18 residues. V was cut by 1 base and J by 0 bases, with 16 bases left in between. In germline, CDR1 is MNHNS, CDR2 SASEGT. CDR3 sequence (DNA): TGTGCCAGCAGTGAAGACTACCTAGGACGGTATAGCAATCAGCCCCAGCATTTT. This encodes CASSEDYLGRYSNQPQHF.

This clonotype appeared many times. The rearrangement joins TRBV4-1 to TRBJ1-1; D ambiguous. The CDR3 extends over 14 amino acids. V gave up 4 bases and J gave up 3 bases, with 12 bases separating them. Germline CDR1 and CDR2: MGHRA and YSYEKL. The CDR3 loop reads CASSPFEGYTEAFF. DNA for the CDR3: TGCGCCAGCAGCCCGTTCGAGGGCTACACTGAAGCTTTCTTT.

This clonotype was observed many times. The genes are TRBV5-1 and TRBJ2-1; 10 bases align to TRBD2. CDR3 length: 15 residues. The trim removed 4 bases at V and 5 bases at J, leaving 6 bases unmatched. Germline-derived CDR1 and CDR2 are SGHRS and YFSETQ. The CDR3 loop is CASSAGLAIDNEQFF. CDR3 sequence (DNA): TGCGCCAGCAGCGCGGGACTAGCGATCGACAATGAGCAGTTCTTC.

This clonotype appeared many times. The genes are TRBV15 and TRBJ2-1, with 10 bases fitting TRBD2. This CDR3 is 20 amino acids long. Looked up from germline, CDR1 is LNHNV and CDR2 is YYDKDF (reference sequence). V lost 0 bases and J lost 5; bases outside the gene matches: 16. CDR3 nucleotides: TGTGCCACCAGCAGAGACATGAGGAATGGGCTAGCGGGGGTAAACAATGAGCAGTTCTTC. This codes for CATSRDMRNGLAGVNNEQFF. Combining the CDR3 with reference TRBV15 and TRBJ2-1 gives the whole variable domain DAMVIQNPRYQVTQFGKPVTLSCSQTLNHNVMYWYQQKSSQAPKLLFHYYDKDFNNEADTPDNFQSRRPNTSFCFLDIRSPGLGDTAMYLCATSRDMRNGLAGVNNEQFFGPGTRLTVL.

Ten or more counts support this clonotype. This rearrangement joins TRBV27 to TRBJ1-1; 8 nucleotides line up with TRBD1. This CDR3 is built from 14 residues. V shed 2 bases and J 7 bases; nucleotides not matched to a gene: 6. Germline V gene data show CDR1 as MNHEY and CDR2 as SMNVEV (reference sequence). CDR3 protein: CASSLARGQVEAFF. The DNA of the CDR3 is TGTGCCAGCAGTTTAGCCAGGGGGCAGGTTGAAGCTTTCTTT.

This clonotype has at least ten counts. This sequence joins TRBV20-1 and TRBJ2-2, with TRBD2 matching 10 bases. J was trimmed by 5 bases and V by 5 bases; bases with no gene match: 8. Germline CDR1 DFQATT, CDR2 SNEGSKA (reference sequence). This CDR3 is 15 amino acids long. The DNA of the CDR3 is TGCAGTGCTGGAGCTAGCGGGGGTAGAACCGGGGAGCTGTTTTTT. Translating it yields CSAGASGGRTGELFF.

Remarks on this clonotype: Possible read error: a much larger clone is one base away. The gene calls are TRBV20-1 and TRBJ1-2; D is undetermined. Trimming pared 6 bases from V and 2 bases from J, leaving 10 bases between. The CDR3 loop spans 12 amino acids. The germline V gene encodes CDR1 DFQATT and CDR2 SNEGSKA (reference sequence). CDR3 sequence reads: CSAYTGNYGYTF. Written as DNA, the CDR3 is TGCAGTGCGTACACGGGGAACTATGGCTACACCTTC.

This clonotype was found many times. CDR3 sequence: CASSSATVYEQYF. The DNA of the CDR3 is TGCGCCAGCAGCTCCGCGACAGTCTACGAGCAGTACTTC. The rearrangement joins TRBV5-1 to TRBJ2-7; maybe TRBD1 (5 bases). CDR1 is SGHRS, CDR2 YFSETQ, per germline. The CDR3 length is 13 residues. Deletions cut 3 bases from V and 3 bases from J, with 10 bases between.

At least ten counts were recorded for this clonotype. The chain has TRBV5-1 and TRBJ2-7; a weak D match, TRBD1 (5 bases). V lost 4 bases to trimming and J lost 3 bases, with 17 bases between them. The CDR3 sequence is 15 residues long. Germline V gene lookup returns CDR1 SGHRS and CDR2 YFSETQ. The CDR3: CASSPGRDSGYEQYF. CDR3 DNA sequence: TGCGCCAGCAGCCCAGGCAGGGATTCGGGCTACGAGCAGTACTTC.

This chain uses TRBV7-2 with TRBJ2-7; 11 nucleotides match TRBD2. The CDR3 is made up of 15 amino acids. The V gene's germline CDR1 is SGHTA and CDR2 FQGNSA. V shed 2 bases and J 3 bases; nucleotides not matched to a gene: 3. The CDR3 bases are TGTGCCAGCAGCTTAATGACTAGCGGGGTCTACGAGCAGTACTTC. Residues: CASSLMTSGVYEQYF.

This clonotype has at least ten counts. The chain joins TRBV7-6 to TRBJ2-5; tentative D call: TRBD1 (6 bases). This CDR3 region has 17 residues. In germline, CDR1 is SGHVS, CDR2 FNYEAQ. V lost 5 bases, J lost 5 bases, and 24 bases lay in between. The DNA of the CDR3 is TGTGCCAGCAGCCCCGTTTTAGGGGGAAGAGGGTCGGAGACCCAGTACTTC. It encodes CASSPVLGGRGSETQYF.

This clonotype was found many times. The chain recombines TRBV9 with TRBJ1-4; 10 bases line up with TRBD1. Looked up from germline, CDR1 is SGDLS and CDR2 is YYNGEE. V gave up 3 bases and J gave up 5 bases; unmatched junction bases: 4. This CDR3 contains 15 residues. The CDR3 region is CASSAGQGPNEKLFF. The CDR3 nucleotides are TGTGCCAGCAGCGCGGGACAGGGGCCCAATGAAAAACTGTTTTTT.

This sequence joins TRBV7-9 and TRBJ1-1; possible D gene TRBD1, 5 bases. CDR1 and CDR2 from the germline V gene are SEHNR and FQNEAQ (reference sequence). CDR3 length equals 14 residues. V was clipped by 2 bases and J by 3 bases, with 10 bases between them. CDR3 region: CASSLSGADTEAFF. As DNA, the CDR3 is TGTGCCAGCAGCTTATCCGGGGCGGACACTGAAGCTTTCTTT.